The 3 T cell receptor beta chains below were found in one sample sequenced in a study of vaccination effects on CD4 cells after COVID-19. CD4+ T cell isolation took place after approximately 11 days of culture. The person had a PCR-confirmed SARS-CoV-2 infection during March to December 2020. Participants received two doses of either the BNT162b2 or mRNA-1273 vaccine. What these receptors recognize is not known. Profiling relied on immunoSEQ multiplex PCR, and the TCRdb table lists in-frame clones only, not all of them. The sample holds around 44,000 clones, about 80% seen once. Sequenced here: CD4+ T cells from PBMCs cultured without peptide, sampled after COVID-19 vaccination. Receptors originate from a human donor who had a prior SARS-CoV-2 infection.

There are a few counts of this clone. The chain couples TRBV7-3 to TRBJ2-2; 12 nucleotides match TRBD2. Germline V CDR1 and CDR2: SGHTA, FQGTGA. This CDR3 comprises 16 residues. Losses at the gene ends were 5 bases for V and 2 bases for J; bases not matched to a gene: 3. CDR3 DNA: TGTGCCAGCAGCAAACTAGCGGGAGGTAACACCGGGGAGCTGTTTTTT. Translated, it gives CASSKLAGGNTGELFF.

J is TRBJ1-3 and V is TRBV2; TRBD1 matches 10 bases. Germline trimming cut 6 bases from V and 2 bases from J; bases unmatched to any gene: 1. Germline V lookup: CDR1 SNHLY, CDR2 FYNNEI. This CDR3 has 14 amino acids. The CDR3 sequence is CASRGTGAGNTIYF. The DNA for the CDR3 is TGTGCCAGCAGGGGGACAGGGGCTGGAAACACCATATATTTT. Combining the CDR3 with reference TRBV2 and TRBJ1-3 gives the whole variable domain EPEVTQTPSHQVTQMGQEVILRCVPISNHLYFYWYRQILGQKVEFLVSFYNNEISEKSEIFDDQFSVERPDGSNFTLKIRSTKLEDSAMYFCASRGTGAGNTIYFGEGSWLTVV.

Details on this clone: The same CDR3 can be traced to other DNA sequences in this sample. The rearrangement links TRBV5-1 to TRBJ2-1; D is possibly TRBD1 or TRBD2 (6 bases each). The CDR3 has 14 residues. V lost 2 bases and J lost 3, with 9 bases in between. Germline V gives CDR1 SGHRS, CDR2 YFSETQ. CDR3 nucleotides: TGCGCCAGCAGCTTAAGGGGGGACTACAATGAGCAGTTCTTC. Residues: CASSLRGDYNEQFF.